This TCR beta chain was found in a study of blood T cell repertoires in COVID-19. Only a few counts were recorded for this clone. The method was immunoSEQ multiplex PCR; TCRdb's version includes in-frame clones alone and lacks a portion of them. The table includes around 160,000 clones, about 80% detected once. This CDR3 has 12 residues. Germline V CDR1 and CDR2: SGHTA, FQGNSA. Trimming left V 5 bases short and J 8 bases short, with 12 bases between. The V call is TRBV7-2, the J call TRBJ1-1; no clear D gene. Sequencing input: PBMCs or T cells enriched from blood (not recorded which). The TCR was taken from a woman aged 55-70 years who had recovered from COVID-19. DNA of the CDR3: TGTGCCAGCAGCACCGGCCCGGGGGAAGCTTTCTTT. This codes for CASSTGPGEAFF.